What follows are 11 T cell receptor beta chains derived from one specimen sequenced in a study of blood T cell repertoires in COVID-19. The protocol was immunoSEQ multiplex PCR, while the TCRdb copy is restricted to in-frame clones and leaves out a portion. There are 75,000 to 90,000 clones in the sample; 75% to 85% occur only once, and approximately 12% lies in the top ten. The sample was peripheral blood. These receptors came from a woman in her 40s with active or convalescent COVID-19.

This chain links TRBV5-8 with TRBJ2-3; 12 bases map to TRBD2. The CDR3 totals 18 residues. Trimming removed 5 bases from V and 4 bases from J; junction bases left unmatched: 14. The germline V gene encodes CDR1 SGHTS and CDR2 YDEGEE. The CDR3 nucleotides read TGTGCCAGCAGGCTAAGGGCCTGGACTAGCGGGGTACCAGATACGCAGTATTTT. This codes for CASRLRAWTSGVPDTQYF.

The chain recombines TRBV15 with TRBJ2-7, with D hard to call. Between the trimmed V and J ends, which lost 0 bases and 1 base, there was a span of 7 bases. Germline lookup yields CDR1 LNHNV and CDR2 YYDKDF (reference sequence). CDR3 length: 14 amino acids. CDR3 DNA: TGTGCCACCAGCAGAGATGGCAGGTCCTACGAGCAGTACTTC. Encoded protein: CATSRDGRSYEQYF.

In this sample, this clone turned up a few times. The chain carries TRBV7-8 and TRBJ1-5; D gene ambiguous. CDR1 is SGHVS, CDR2 FQNEAQ, per germline. The V gene lost 4 bases and the J gene lost 4 bases, with 11 bases spanning the gap. This CDR3 has 14 amino acids. The CDR3 DNA is TGTGCCAGCAGCTCGAGCGTCAGTAATCAGCCCCAGCATTTT. It codes for CASSSSVSNQPQHF.

Only one count was recorded for this clone. V and J are TRBV25-1 and TRBJ2-2; D is perhaps TRBD2 (6 bases). This CDR3 is 15 amino acids long. V was trimmed by 4 bases and J by 6 bases, leaving 15 bases between them. The germline V gene has CDR1 MGHDK and CDR2 SYGVNS. Here the CDR3 reads CASSGGVGVAGELFF. CDR3 nucleotide sequence: TGTGCCAGCAGTGGCGGGGTGGGGGTTGCCGGGGAGCTGTTTTTT.

This clone was seen just once. The CDR3, as DNA: TGTGCCAGCAGCTTAGGGACGGGGGGAACAGATACGCAGTATTTT. This encodes CASSLGTGGTDTQYF. The V and J genes are TRBV11-2 and TRBJ2-3; the match to TRBD2 covers 7 bases. The CDR3 has 15 residues. With V trimmed by 1 base and J by 3 bases, 4 bases remained unmatched. The V gene's germline CDR1 is SGHAT and CDR2 FQNNGV. The variable domain in full, with the rest retrieved from reference TRBV11-2 and TRBJ2-3, is EAGVAQSPRYKIIEKRQSVAFWCNPISGHATLYWYQQILGQGPKLLIQFQNNGVVDDSQLPKDRFSAERLKGVDSTLKIQPAKLEDSAVYLCASSLGTGGTDTQYFGPGTRLTVL.

The V call is TRBV15, the J call TRBJ2-4; 10 bases align to TRBD1. V shed 5 bases, J shed 1 base, and the junction held 14 bases outside the gene matches. The CDR3 has 19 residues. The V gene's germline CDR1 is LNHNV and CDR2 YYDKDF (reference sequence). The CDR3 sequence is CATSPAGGQGSWAKNIQYF. Here the CDR3 DNA reads TGTGCCACCAGCCCTGCGGGGGGACAGGGGAGTTGGGCCAAAAACATTCAGTACTTC.

This clone was counted a few times. This chain links TRBV20-1 with TRBJ1-1; D not resolved. Per germline, CDR1 DFQATT and CDR2 SNEGSKA (reference sequence). V dropped 2 bases and J dropped 1 base, with 2 bases sitting between them. CDR3 size: 11 residues. CDR3 coding DNA: TGCAGTGCTAGACGGAACACTGAAGCTTTCTTT. Its protein product is CSARRNTEAFF.

The chain is built from TRBV6-1 and TRBJ2-7; 8 nucleotides line up with TRBD2. CDR3 length: 15 amino acids. V dropped 0 bases and J dropped 2; count of bases not matched to a gene: 3. The V gene's germline CDR1 is MNHNS and CDR2 SASEGT. Here the CDR3 DNA reads TGTGCCAGCAGTGAAGCGCGCGGGAGGCCCTACGAGCAGTACTTC. This sequence encodes CASSEARGRPYEQYF.

The chain uses TRBV7-2 and TRBJ1-1; D possibly corresponds to TRBD1 (6 bases). Germline assignment: CDR1 SGHTA and CDR2 FQGNSA. This CDR3 spans 15 amino acids. Trimming pared 1 base from V and 0 bases from J, leaving 9 bases between. This CDR3 is CASSLGQVMNTEAFF. The CDR3 coding sequence is TGTGCCAGCAGCTTAGGACAGGTCATGAACACTGAAGCTTTCTTT.

The rearrangement links TRBV6-6 to TRBJ1-5; 7 bases map to TRBD1. This CDR3 is built from 13 residues. The trim removed 7 bases at V and 3 bases at J, leaving 3 bases unmatched. Germline V lookup: CDR1 MNHNY, CDR2 SVGAGI (reference sequence). CDR3 DNA sequence: TGTGCCAGCAACGGACAGGACAATCAGCCCCAGCATTTT. This codes for CASNGQDNQPQHF.

The chain is built from TRBV18 and TRBJ2-3, with 9 bases identical to TRBD2. The CDR3 contains 18 residues. The V and J ends lost 2 bases and 6 bases, in that order; junction bases with no gene match: 15. The germline CDR1 and CDR2 sequences are KGHSH and LQKENI. The CDR3 DNA reads as TGTGCCAGCTCACCATTTGCAGTGCTAGCGGGGCACAAGGATACGCAGTATTTT. Translated: CASSPFAVLAGHKDTQYF.